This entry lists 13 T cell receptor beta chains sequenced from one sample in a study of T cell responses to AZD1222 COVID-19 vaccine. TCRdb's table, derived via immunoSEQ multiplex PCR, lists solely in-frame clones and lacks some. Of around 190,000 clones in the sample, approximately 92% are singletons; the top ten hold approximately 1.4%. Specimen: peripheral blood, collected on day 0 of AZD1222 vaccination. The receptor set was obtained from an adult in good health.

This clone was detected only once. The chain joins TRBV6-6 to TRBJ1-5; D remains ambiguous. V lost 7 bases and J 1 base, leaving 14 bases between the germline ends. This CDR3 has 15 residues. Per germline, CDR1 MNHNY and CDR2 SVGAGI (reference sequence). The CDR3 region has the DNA TGTGCCAGCAAAATAAACCAGGAAAGCAATCAGCCCCAGCATTTT. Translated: CASKINQESNQPQHF.

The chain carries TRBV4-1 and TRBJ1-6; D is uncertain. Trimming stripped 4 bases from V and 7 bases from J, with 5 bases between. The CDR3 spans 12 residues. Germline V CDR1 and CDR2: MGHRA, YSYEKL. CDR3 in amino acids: CASSPINSPLHF. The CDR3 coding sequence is TGCGCCAGCAGCCCTATAAATTCACCCCTCCACTTT.

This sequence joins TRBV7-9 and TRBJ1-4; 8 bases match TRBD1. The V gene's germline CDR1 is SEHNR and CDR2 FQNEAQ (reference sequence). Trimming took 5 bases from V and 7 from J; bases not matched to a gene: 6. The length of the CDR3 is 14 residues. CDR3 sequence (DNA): TGTGCCAGCAGCCCCGGACAGGGCGGTGAAAAACTGTTTTTT. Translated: CASSPGQGGEKLFF.

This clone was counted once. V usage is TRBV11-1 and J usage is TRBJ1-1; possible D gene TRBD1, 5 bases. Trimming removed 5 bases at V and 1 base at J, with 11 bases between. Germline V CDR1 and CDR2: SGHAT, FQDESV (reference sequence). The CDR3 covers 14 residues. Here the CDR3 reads CASSPSRANTEAFF. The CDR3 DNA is TGTGCCAGCAGCCCCTCCAGGGCGAACACTGAAGCTTTCTTT. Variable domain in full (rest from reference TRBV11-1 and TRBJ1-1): EAEVAQSPRYKITEKSQAVAFWCDPISGHATLYWYRQILGQGPELLVQFQDESVVDDSQLPKDRFSAERLKGVDSTLKIQPAELGDSAMYLCASSPSRANTEAFFGQGTRLTVV.

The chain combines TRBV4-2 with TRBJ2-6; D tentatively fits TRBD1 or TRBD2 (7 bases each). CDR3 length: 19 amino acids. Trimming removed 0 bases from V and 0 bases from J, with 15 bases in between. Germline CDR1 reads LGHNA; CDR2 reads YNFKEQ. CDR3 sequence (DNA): TGTGCCAGCAGCCAAGATTCCGGCAGGGGGGGCTCTGGGGCCAACGTCCTGACTTTC. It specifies CASSQDSGRGGSGANVLTF.

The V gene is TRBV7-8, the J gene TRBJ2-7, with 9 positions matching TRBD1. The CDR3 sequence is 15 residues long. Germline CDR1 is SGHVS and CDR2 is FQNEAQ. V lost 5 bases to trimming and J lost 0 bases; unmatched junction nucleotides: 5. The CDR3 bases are TGTGCCAGCAGCCGCGGGACAGGGAGCTCCTACGAGCAGTACTTC. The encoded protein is CASSRGTGSSYEQYF.

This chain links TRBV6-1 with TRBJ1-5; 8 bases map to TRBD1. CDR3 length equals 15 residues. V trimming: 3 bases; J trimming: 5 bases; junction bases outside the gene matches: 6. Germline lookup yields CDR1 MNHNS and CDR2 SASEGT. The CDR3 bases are TGTGCCAGCAGTGAGTCAGGGGGCGAATATCAGCCCCAGCATTTT. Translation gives CASSESGGEYQPQHF.

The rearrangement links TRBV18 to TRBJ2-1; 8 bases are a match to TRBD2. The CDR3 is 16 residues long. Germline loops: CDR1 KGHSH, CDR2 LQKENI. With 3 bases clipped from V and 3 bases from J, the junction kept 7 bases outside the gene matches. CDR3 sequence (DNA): TGTGCCAGCTCACCGAGGCAGAGCGGGGGCTACAATGAGCAGTTCTTC. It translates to CASSPRQSGGYNEQFF. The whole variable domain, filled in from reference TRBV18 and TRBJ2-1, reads NAGVMQNPRHLVRRRGQEARLRCSPMKGHSHVYWYRQLPEEGLKFMVYLQKENIIDESGMPKERFSAEFPKEGPSILRIQQVVRGDSAAYFCASSPRQSGGYNEQFFGPGTRLTVL.

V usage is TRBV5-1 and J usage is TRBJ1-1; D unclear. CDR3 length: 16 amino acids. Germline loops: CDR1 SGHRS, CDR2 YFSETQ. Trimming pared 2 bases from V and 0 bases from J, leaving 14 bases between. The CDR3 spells CASSFLGPVMNTEAFF. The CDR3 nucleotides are TGCGCCAGCAGCTTCCTGGGCCCGGTCATGAACACTGAAGCTTTCTTT.

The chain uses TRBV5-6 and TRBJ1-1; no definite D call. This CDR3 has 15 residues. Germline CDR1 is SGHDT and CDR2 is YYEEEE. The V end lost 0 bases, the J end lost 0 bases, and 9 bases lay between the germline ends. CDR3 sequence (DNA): TGTGCCAGCAGCTTGGCGGGCAATTTGAACACTGAAGCTTTCTTT. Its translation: CASSLAGNLNTEAFF.

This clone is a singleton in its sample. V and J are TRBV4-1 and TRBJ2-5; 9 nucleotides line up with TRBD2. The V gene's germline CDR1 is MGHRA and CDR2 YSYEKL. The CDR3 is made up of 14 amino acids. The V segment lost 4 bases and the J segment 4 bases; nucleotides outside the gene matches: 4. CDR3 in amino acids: CASSPGTSRETQYF. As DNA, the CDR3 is TGCGCCAGCAGCCCCGGGACTAGCCGAGAGACCCAGTACTTC.

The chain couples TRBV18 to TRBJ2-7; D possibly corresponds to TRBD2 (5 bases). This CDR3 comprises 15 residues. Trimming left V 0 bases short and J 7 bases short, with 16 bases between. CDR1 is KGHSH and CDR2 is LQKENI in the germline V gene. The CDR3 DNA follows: TGTGCCAGCTCACCACCGATCGGAGGCTTGGGGGAGCAGTACTTC. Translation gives CASSPPIGGLGEQYF. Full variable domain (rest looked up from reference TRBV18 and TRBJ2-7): NAGVMQNPRHLVRRRGQEARLRCSPMKGHSHVYWYRQLPEEGLKFMVYLQKENIIDESGMPKERFSAEFPKEGPSILRIQQVVRGDSAAYFCASSPPIGGLGEQYFGPGTRLTVT.

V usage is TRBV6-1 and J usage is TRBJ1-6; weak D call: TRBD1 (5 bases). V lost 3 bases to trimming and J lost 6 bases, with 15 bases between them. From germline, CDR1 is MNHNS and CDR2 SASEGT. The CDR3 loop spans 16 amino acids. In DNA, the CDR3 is TGTGCCAGCAGTGAGTCCTCGGGCGGGGGTAATTCACCCCTCCACTTT. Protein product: CASSESSGGGNSPLHF.